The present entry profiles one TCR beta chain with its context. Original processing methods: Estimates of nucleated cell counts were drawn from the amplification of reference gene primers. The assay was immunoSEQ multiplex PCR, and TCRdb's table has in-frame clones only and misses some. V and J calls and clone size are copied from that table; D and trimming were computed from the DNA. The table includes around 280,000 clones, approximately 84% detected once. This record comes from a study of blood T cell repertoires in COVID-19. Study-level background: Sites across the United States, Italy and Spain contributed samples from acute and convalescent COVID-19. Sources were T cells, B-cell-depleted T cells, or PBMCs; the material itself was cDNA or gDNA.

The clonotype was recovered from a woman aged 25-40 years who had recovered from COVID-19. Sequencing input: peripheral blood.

The CDR3: CASSPGGSSDEQYF. In DNA, the CDR3 is TGTGCCAGCAGCCCCGGGGGGAGTAGCGACGAGCAGTACTTC. The J gene is TRBJ2-7, the V gene TRBV7-3, with 7 bases lining up with TRBD2. The CDR3 runs to 14 residues. The V and J ends lost 5 bases and 5 bases, in that order; junction bases with no gene match: 9. Germline values: CDR1 SGHTA, CDR2 FQGTGA.